What follows is one TCR beta chain and its context. Its antigen is still unknown. The sample comes from a study of cytomegalovirus exposure and HLA in healthy donors. The wider study: The 120 validation repertoires, a later analysis reported, used the same platform as the roughly 730 repertoires from the first cohort.

Per the germline V gene, CDR1 is SEHNR and CDR2 is FQNEAQ (reference sequence). The CDR3 consists of 15 residues. V shed 5 bases and J shed 10 bases, with 21 bases lying between them. Sequencing was performed with immunoSEQ multiplex PCR; in TCRdb, only in-frame clones are kept and a portion is missing. The sample yields 150,000 to 200,000 clones, more than 70% seen once. General observations from the study: Whilst most TCR sequences proved rare, a subset of public TCRs occurred across many donors. The tendency of first-cohort TCR clusters to co-occur in the 120 or so validation repertoires emerged from a later analysis. In vitro checks showed that a few CMV-associated chains really do target CMV antigens.

The chain combines TRBV7-9 with TRBJ2-1; D may be TRBD1 (5 bases). The receptor was isolated from a woman aged 18 to 35 in good health and CMV-seronegative. Sequencing was done on a sample of PBMCs. Written as DNA, the CDR3 is TGTGCCAGCAGCCCAGCCGGGTCCGAAGCAGGGGAGCAGTTCTTC. Translated: CASSPAGSEAGEQFF.